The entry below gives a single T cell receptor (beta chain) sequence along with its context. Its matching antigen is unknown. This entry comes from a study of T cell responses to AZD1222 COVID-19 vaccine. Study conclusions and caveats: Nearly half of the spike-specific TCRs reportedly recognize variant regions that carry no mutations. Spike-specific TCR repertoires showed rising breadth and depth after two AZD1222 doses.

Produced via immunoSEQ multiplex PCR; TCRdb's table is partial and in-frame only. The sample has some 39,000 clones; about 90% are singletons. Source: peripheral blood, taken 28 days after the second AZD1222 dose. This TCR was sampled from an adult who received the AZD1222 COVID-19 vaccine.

This CDR3 is CASRNVGGISGNTIYF. CDR3 bases: TGCGCCAGCAGAAATGTTGGCGGAATCTCTGGAAACACCATATATTTT. The V and J genes are TRBV5-1 and TRBJ1-3; no clear D gene. Trimming took 5 bases from V and 0 from J, leaving 15 bases between them. Germline V gives CDR1 SGHRS, CDR2 YFSETQ. The CDR3 is 16 residues long.